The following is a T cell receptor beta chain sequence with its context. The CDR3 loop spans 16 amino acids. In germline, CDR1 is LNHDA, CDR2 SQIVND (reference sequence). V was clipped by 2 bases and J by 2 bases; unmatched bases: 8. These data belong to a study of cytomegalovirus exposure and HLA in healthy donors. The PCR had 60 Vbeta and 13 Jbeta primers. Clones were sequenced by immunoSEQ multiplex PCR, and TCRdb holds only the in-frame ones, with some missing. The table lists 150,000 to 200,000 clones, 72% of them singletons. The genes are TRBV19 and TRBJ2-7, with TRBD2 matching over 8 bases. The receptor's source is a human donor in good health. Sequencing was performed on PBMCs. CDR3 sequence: CASSISSGVIPYEQYF. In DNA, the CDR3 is TGTGCCAGTAGTATAAGTAGCGGGGTCATCCCCTACGAGCAGTACTTC.